This section outlines one T cell receptor beta chain sequence together with its context. Its antigen is currently unknown. The data were obtained in a study of T cell repertoires in cytomegalovirus infection. Study details: CMV infection and matching HLA type were both indicated by public TCR beta signatures.

The CDR3 extends over 15 amino acids. Germline CDR1 SGHTA, CDR2 FQGTGA. With 5 bases removed from V and 2 bases from J, the gap between germline ends came to 14 bases. Whole-study results and caveats: There were HLA-C-restricted CMV-specific TCR beta clonotypes dominating the ex vivo response.

TCRdb re-called the reads with MiXCR, one entry per CDR3 protein. The sample includes 150,000 to 200,000 distinct CDR3 sequences, roughly 17% of them seen just once. This rearrangement joins TRBV7-3 to TRBJ2-3; D is uncertain. The source of this sequence is a human donor in good health (CMV status not recorded). Some clones in this sample may be carry-over from other donors' samples. The specimen was CD8+ T cells from PBMCs. The CDR3, as DNA: TGTGCCAGCAGCCAATTGGGGAAGTTCACAGATACGCAGTATTTT. It codes for CASSQLGKFTDTQYF.